One sample yielded the 12 T cell receptor beta chains listed below, sequenced in a study of shared clonotypes between healthy human individuals. Sequencing was performed with immunoSEQ multiplex PCR; in TCRdb, only in-frame clones are kept and a portion is missing. The sample contains around 1.9 million clones, around 95% of which appear only once. As defined, naive CD8 cells were CD45RO-negative and positively selected for CCR7, with terminally differentiated effector memory CD45RA+ cells excluded. The sequencing input was naive CD8+ T cells from PBMCs. Receptor source: a man younger than 30 in good health. Some clones in this sample may be carry-over from other donors' samples.

The chain combines TRBV7-8 with TRBJ2-3, with D unresolved. V lost 1 base and J lost 4, with 15 bases in between. The CDR3 has 16 residues. CDR1 and CDR2 from the germline V gene are SGHVS and FQNEAQ. The CDR3 spells CASSLDFGPSADTQYF. The DNA for the CDR3 is TGTGCCAGCAGCTTAGATTTTGGGCCGAGCGCAGATACGCAGTATTTT.

This chain connects TRBV7-3 to TRBJ2-1, with D tentatively TRBD1 (5 bases). This CDR3 comprises 14 residues. Trimming left V 5 bases short and J 9 bases short, with 17 bases between. Looked up from germline, CDR1 is SGHTA and CDR2 is FQGTGA. CDR3 DNA: TGTGCCAGCAGCGTTACAAGCCGCCAGGGTGAGCAGTTCTTC. This encodes CASSVTSRQGEQFF.

The V and J genes are TRBV27 and TRBJ2-7; no clear D. Trimming shortened V by 3 bases and J by 3 bases, and 12 bases separated the two germline ends. Germline assignment: CDR1 MNHEY and CDR2 SMNVEV (reference sequence). The CDR3 consists of 14 residues. CDR3 residues: CASSLAPYNYEQYF. The CDR3 nucleotides read TGTGCCAGCAGTTTGGCTCCCTACAACTACGAGCAGTACTTC.

The rearrangement uses TRBV4-1 and TRBJ2-7; D might be TRBD1 or TRBD2, each matching 5 bases. Germline V gene lookup returns CDR1 MGHRA and CDR2 YSYEKL. This CDR3 contains 13 residues. V lost 5 bases and J lost 2, with 10 bases in between. The CDR3 spells CASSGGPTYEQYF. As DNA, the CDR3 is TGCGCCAGCAGCGGGGGACCGACCTACGAGCAGTACTTC.

The chain combines TRBV25-1 with TRBJ2-7; 10 nucleotides line up with TRBD2. CDR1 MGHDK and CDR2 SYGVNS come from the germline V gene. This CDR3 has 14 amino acids. The V gene end was trimmed by 8 bases and the J gene end by 4 bases; junction bases not matched to a gene: 8. CDR3 protein: CASDSGRDSYEQYF. The CDR3 DNA follows: TGTGCCAGCGACAGCGGGAGGGACTCATACGAGCAGTACTTC.

The CDR3 nucleotides read TGTGCCAGTTTAGACAGTGTTAGCTCCTACAATGAGCAGTTCTTC. As protein: CASLDSVSSYNEQFF. The chain couples TRBV19 to TRBJ2-1; D may be TRBD1 (5 bases). The CDR3 totals 15 residues. CDR1 LNHDA and CDR2 SQIVND come from the germline V gene (reference sequence). V was shortened by 8 bases and J by 0 bases, with 14 bases between the two germline ends.

The genes are TRBV28 and TRBJ2-5; 8 bases map to TRBD2. V trimming: 6 bases; J trimming: 4 bases; junction bases outside the gene matches: 7. This CDR3 has 14 amino acids. From germline, CDR1 is MDHEN and CDR2 SYDVKM. This CDR3 reads CASSRFREGETQYF. CDR3 sequence (DNA): TGTGCCAGCAGCCGATTCCGGGAGGGAGAGACCCAGTACTTC.

This chain connects TRBV4-3 to TRBJ2-3; TRBD1 agrees at 10 bases. Trimming cost V 0 bases and J 2 bases; bases outside gene matches: 5. The CDR3 sequence is 17 residues long. The germline CDR1 and CDR2 sequences are LGHNA and YSLEER. The chain's CDR3 is CASSQDPGQGTTDTQYF. CDR3 DNA sequence: TGCGCCAGCAGCCAAGACCCGGGACAGGGGACCACAGATACGCAGTATTTT.

The CDR3 sequence: CASSLAQGSGYGYTF. The CDR3 nucleotides are TGTGCCAGCAGCTTAGCGCAGGGCTCGGGGTATGGCTACACCTTC. This chain uses TRBV7-9 with TRBJ1-2, with D perhaps matching TRBD1 (5 bases). The V gene's germline CDR1 is SEHNR and CDR2 FQNEAQ (reference sequence). The CDR3 totals 15 residues. V was shortened by 0 bases and J by 5 bases, with 13 bases between the two germline ends.

V usage is TRBV29-1 and J usage is TRBJ1-2; 9 bases align to TRBD1. After removal of 7 bases from V and 8 bases from J, the junction contained 8 bases not matched to a gene. CDR1 is SQVTM, CDR2 ANQGSEA, per germline. CDR3 length: 12 amino acids. The CDR3: CSAQQGADGYTF. The CDR3 DNA follows: TGCAGCGCCCAACAGGGGGCGGACGGCTACACCTTC.

This rearrangement joins TRBV7-2 to TRBJ2-2; D remains unclear. The germline gives CDR1 SGHTA, CDR2 FQGNSA. This CDR3 has 16 amino acids. V shed 3 bases and J shed 1 base, with 12 bases lying between them. CDR3: CASSLTMGGNTGELFF. DNA for the CDR3: TGTGCCAGCAGCTTGACCATGGGTGGGAACACCGGGGAGCTGTTTTTT.

This clone was counted between two and nine times. This rearrangement joins TRBV7-9 to TRBJ1-2; 7 bases line up with TRBD1. Germline CDR1 SEHNR, CDR2 FQNEAQ (reference sequence). This CDR3 has 15 amino acids. The junction had 8 bases not matched to a gene; V was cut back by 7 bases and J by 0 bases. The CDR3 is CASTEWQGANYGYTF. The CDR3 DNA reads as TGTGCCAGCACAGAATGGCAGGGGGCTAACTATGGCTACACCTTC.